Listed below are T cell receptor beta chains from one sample, sequenced in a study of PD-1 blockade in classical Hodgkin lymphoma. Produced via immunoSEQ multiplex PCR; TCRdb's table is partial and in-frame only. The data hold roughly 150,000 clones, with approximately 72% observed a single time. Sequenced material: peripheral blood mononuclear cells (PBMCs), taken before the second cycle of nivolumab. These TCRs come from a human donor with classical Hodgkin lymphoma. The CDR3 runs from the conserved cysteine through the conserved F or W. The order of the fields is CDR3 protein, CDR3 DNA, CDR3 length, clone size, J gene, D gene, V gene. D genes are given only for firm matches. The listing skips clone size in some rows; elsewhere it reads once, few, many or a size class.

CDR3aa: CASRRGGAEETQYF
CDR3nt: TGTGCCAGCAGGCGCGGGGGGGCCGAAGAGACCCAGTACTTC
len: 14
abundance: .
j_gene: TRBJ2-5
d_gene: TRBD2
v_gene: TRBV5-4

CDR3aa: CASSYSKIGTPLYEQYF
CDR3nt: TGTGCCAGCAGTTACTCGAAAATCGGGACCCCACTCTACGAGCAGTACTTC
len: 17
abundance: .
j_gene: TRBJ2-7
d_gene: .
v_gene: TRBV6-7

CDR3aa: CASSSGLAGVREQFF
CDR3nt: TGTGCCAGCAGTTCCGGACTAGCGGGAGTCCGAGAGCAGTTCTTC
len: 15
abundance: .
j_gene: TRBJ2-1
d_gene: TRBD2
v_gene: TRBV6-5

CDR3aa: CASSWTGSYEQYF
CDR3nt: TGTGCCAGCAGCTGGACAGGCTCCTACGAGCAGTACTTC
len: 13
abundance: once
j_gene: TRBJ2-7
d_gene: TRBD1
v_gene: TRBV5-5

CDR3aa: CASSRDPPYEQYF
CDR3nt: TGTGCCAGCAGCAGGGACCCACCCTACGAGCAGTACTTC
len: 13
abundance: .
j_gene: TRBJ2-7
d_gene: .
v_gene: TRBV7-2

CDR3aa: CASSLGVRDGAHGYTF
CDR3nt: TGTGCCAGCAGCTTGGGGGTCCGTGACGGCGCCCATGGCTACACCTTC
len: 16
abundance: .
j_gene: TRBJ1-2
d_gene: .
v_gene: TRBV5-8

CDR3aa: CASIPPRDRNNYGYTF
CDR3nt: TGTGCCAGCATCCCCCCGCGGGACAGAAATAATTATGGCTACACCTTC
len: 16
abundance: .
j_gene: TRBJ1-2
d_gene: TRBD1
v_gene: TRBV27

CDR3aa: CASSYSAGNQPQHF
CDR3nt: TGTGCCAGCAGTTACTCGGCGGGGAATCAGCCCCAGCATTTT
len: 14
abundance: .
j_gene: TRBJ1-5
d_gene: .
v_gene: TRBV6-5

CDR3aa: CASSYKEDTEAFF
CDR3nt: TGTGCCAGCAGTTACAAGGAGGACACTGAAGCTTTCTTT
len: 13
abundance: .
j_gene: TRBJ1-1
d_gene: .
v_gene: TRBV6-5

CDR3aa: CASSFWTSGTDTQYF
CDR3nt: TGTGCCAGCAGCTTTTGGACTAGCGGCACAGATACGCAGTATTTT
len: 15
abundance: .
j_gene: TRBJ2-3
d_gene: TRBD2
v_gene: TRBV28

CDR3aa: CASSYSGAGEQYF
CDR3nt: TGTGCCAGCAGTTACTCGGGGGCTGGCGAGCAGTACTTC
len: 13
abundance: .
j_gene: TRBJ2-7
d_gene: .
v_gene: TRBV6-5

CDR3aa: CASKWGRDTEAFF
CDR3nt: TGTGCCAGCAAGTGGGGCAGGGATACTGAAGCTTTCTTT
len: 13
abundance: .
j_gene: TRBJ1-1
d_gene: .
v_gene: TRBV28

CDR3aa: CASSVGGDEKLFF
CDR3nt: TGTGCCAGCAGCGTAGGGGGCGATGAAAAACTGTTTTTT
len: 13
abundance: .
j_gene: TRBJ1-4
d_gene: .
v_gene: TRBV9

CDR3aa: CASSPPTSETQYF
CDR3nt: TGTGCCAGCTCACCACCCACCAGCGAGACCCAGTACTTC
len: 13
abundance: once
j_gene: TRBJ2-5
d_gene: .
v_gene: TRBV18

CDR3aa: CASSLAPGQGAGNTEAFF
CDR3nt: TGTGCCAGCAGCTTAGCGCCGGGACAGGGGGCTGGGAACACTGAAGCTTTCTTT
len: 18
abundance: once
j_gene: TRBJ1-1
d_gene: TRBD1
v_gene: TRBV7-9

CDR3aa: CASSDGWGQDQPQHF
CDR3nt: TGTGCCAGCAGCGACGGTTGGGGGCAGGATCAGCCCCAGCATTTT
len: 15
abundance: .
j_gene: TRBJ1-5
d_gene: .
v_gene: TRBV6-5

CDR3aa: CASSSSVPGNTIYF
CDR3nt: TGTGCCAGCAGTTCCTCGGTGCCTGGAAACACCATATATTTT
len: 14
abundance: .
j_gene: TRBJ1-3
d_gene: .
v_gene: TRBV28

CDR3aa: CASSLYRRTRVESYNEQFF
CDR3nt: TGTGCCAGCAGCTTATATCGGCGGACTCGGGTTGAGTCCTACAATGAGCAGTTCTTC
len: 19
abundance: .
j_gene: TRBJ2-1
d_gene: .
v_gene: TRBV7-6

CDR3aa: CAIPRGGTGELFF
CDR3nt: TGTGCCATCCCCAGAGGAGGCACCGGGGAGCTGTTTTTT
len: 13
abundance: .
j_gene: TRBJ2-2
d_gene: .
v_gene: TRBV10-3

CDR3aa: CASSEGLGNEQFF
CDR3nt: TGTGCCAGCTCAGAAGGTTTGGGCAATGAGCAGTTCTTC
len: 13
abundance: .
j_gene: TRBJ2-1
d_gene: .
v_gene: TRBV18

CDR3aa: CASSLVPGLHYNEQFF
CDR3nt: TGTGCCAGCAGCTTAGTACCGGGACTACACTACAATGAGCAGTTCTTC
len: 16
abundance: .
j_gene: TRBJ2-1
d_gene: TRBD2
v_gene: TRBV11-2

CDR3aa: CASSEAGGQGREKLFF
CDR3nt: TGTGCCAGCAGTGAAGCGGGGGGACAGGGACGGGAAAAACTGTTTTTT
len: 16
abundance: .
j_gene: TRBJ1-4
d_gene: TRBD1
v_gene: TRBV6-1

CDR3aa: CASSQAGQGRNSPLHF
CDR3nt: TGTGCCAGCTCACAGGCGGGACAGGGGAGGAACTCACCCCTCCACTTT
len: 16
abundance: .
j_gene: TRBJ1-6
d_gene: TRBD1
v_gene: TRBV18

CDR3aa: CASTVHLAGVWNTGELFF
CDR3nt: TGCGCCAGCACAGTACATTTAGCGGGAGTCTGGAACACCGGGGAGCTGTTTTTT
len: 18
abundance: .
j_gene: TRBJ2-2
d_gene: TRBD2
v_gene: TRBV4-1

CDR3aa: CASSLVGDTEAFF
CDR3nt: TGTGCCAGCAGCTTGGTCGGGGACACTGAAGCTTTCTTT
len: 13
abundance: .
j_gene: TRBJ1-1
d_gene: .
v_gene: TRBV5-6

CDR3aa: CASSRGNTEAFF
CDR3nt: TGTGCCAGCAGCAGGGGGAACACTGAAGCTTTCTTT
len: 12
abundance: few
j_gene: TRBJ1-1
d_gene: .
v_gene: TRBV19

CDR3aa: CASSPLWGTLQETQYF
CDR3nt: TGTGCCAGCTCACCATTGTGGGGGACTCTTCAAGAGACCCAGTACTTC
len: 16
abundance: .
j_gene: TRBJ2-5
d_gene: .
v_gene: TRBV18

CDR3aa: CASTGPSTDTQYF
CDR3nt: TGTGCCAGCACCGGACCTAGCACAGATACGCAGTATTTT
len: 13
abundance: .
j_gene: TRBJ2-3
d_gene: .
v_gene: TRBV7-9

CDR3aa: CASRRQAVEKLFF
CDR3nt: TGCGCCAGCAGGCGACAGGCTGTTGAAAAACTGTTTTTT
len: 13
abundance: .
j_gene: TRBJ1-4
d_gene: .
v_gene: TRBV10-1

CDR3aa: CASSFGPRTETQYF
CDR3nt: TGTGCTAGCAGCTTCGGGCCTAGGACAGAGACCCAGTACTTC
len: 14
abundance: .
j_gene: TRBJ2-5
d_gene: .
v_gene: TRBV7-7

CDR3aa: CASSLDRPPAKLFF
CDR3nt: TGTGCCAGCAGCTTGGACAGGCCTCCTGCAAAACTGTTTTTT
len: 14
abundance: .
j_gene: TRBJ1-4
d_gene: TRBD1
v_gene: TRBV7-6

CDR3aa: CASSSSGPYNSPLHF
CDR3nt: TGTGCCAGCAGTTCCTCAGGGCCCTATAATTCACCCCTCCACTTT
len: 15
abundance: .
j_gene: TRBJ1-6
d_gene: .
v_gene: TRBV27

CDR3aa: CASSFWDQETQYF
CDR3nt: TGCGCCAGCAGCTTTTGGGACCAAGAGACCCAGTACTTC
len: 13
abundance: .
j_gene: TRBJ2-5
d_gene: .
v_gene: TRBV5-1

CDR3aa: CSVHSSPAQTEAFF
CDR3nt: TGCAGCGTTCACAGCTCCCCAGCCCAGACTGAAGCTTTCTTT
len: 14
abundance: .
j_gene: TRBJ1-1
d_gene: .
v_gene: TRBV29-1

CDR3aa: CASSVGLANTGELFF
CDR3nt: TGTGCCAGCAGCGTGGGACTAGCGAACACCGGGGAGCTGTTTTTT
len: 15
abundance: .
j_gene: TRBJ2-2
d_gene: TRBD2
v_gene: TRBV7-9

CDR3aa: CASSLDRTGSHEQYF
CDR3nt: TGTGCCAGCAGCTTAGACCGGACAGGGTCCCACGAGCAGTACTTC
len: 15
abundance: .
j_gene: TRBJ2-7
d_gene: TRBD1
v_gene: TRBV7-3

CDR3aa: CASSQRVETQYF
CDR3nt: TGCGCCAGCAGCCAAAGAGTGGAGACCCAGTACTTC
len: 12
abundance: .
j_gene: TRBJ2-5
d_gene: .
v_gene: TRBV5-1

CDR3aa: CACWTGENTEAFF
CDR3nt: TGTGCCTGTTGGACGGGGGAGAACACTGAAGCTTTCTTT
len: 13
abundance: .
j_gene: TRBJ1-1
d_gene: .
v_gene: TRBV6-6

CDR3aa: CASSQGTPYEQYF
CDR3nt: TGCGCCAGCAGCCAAGGGACTCCCTACGAGCAGTACTTC
len: 13
abundance: few
j_gene: TRBJ2-7
d_gene: .
v_gene: TRBV4-3

CDR3aa: CASSGPITGFYGYTF
CDR3nt: TGTGCCAGCAGTGGCCCGATAACAGGGTTCTATGGCTACACCTTC
len: 15
abundance: .
j_gene: TRBJ1-2
d_gene: .
v_gene: TRBV6-5

CDR3aa: CASSVSAIYEQYF
CDR3nt: TGTGCCAGCAGTGTAAGTGCTATCTACGAGCAGTACTTC
len: 13
abundance: once
j_gene: TRBJ2-7
d_gene: .
v_gene: TRBV2

CDR3aa: CASSLAGQRSEKLFF
CDR3nt: TGTGCCAGCAGCTTAGCGGGACAGCGGTCTGAAAAACTGTTTTTT
len: 15
abundance: .
j_gene: TRBJ1-4
d_gene: TRBD1
v_gene: TRBV11-2

CDR3aa: CASNQPRGTANTGELFF
CDR3nt: TGTGCCAGCAACCAACCCCGCGGGACAGCGAACACCGGGGAGCTGTTTTTT
len: 17
abundance: .
j_gene: TRBJ2-2
d_gene: .
v_gene: TRBV9

CDR3aa: CSAREGHEQYF
CDR3nt: TGCAGTGCTAGAGAGGGCCACGAGCAGTACTTC
len: 11
abundance: .
j_gene: TRBJ2-7
d_gene: .
v_gene: TRBV20-1

CDR3aa: CASSSLREGYGYTF
CDR3nt: TGTGCCAGCAGTAGCCTTAGGGAAGGGTATGGCTACACCTTC
len: 14
abundance: .
j_gene: TRBJ1-2
d_gene: .
v_gene: TRBV6-6

CDR3aa: CASSTPRGAGELFF
CDR3nt: TGTGCCAGCAGCACCCCTCGGGGGGCCGGGGAGCTGTTTTTT
len: 14
abundance: .
j_gene: TRBJ2-2
d_gene: TRBD2
v_gene: TRBV28

CDR3aa: CASSYVLNTEAFF
CDR3nt: TGTGCCAGCAGTTACGTCCTGAACACTGAAGCTTTCTTT
len: 13
abundance: few
j_gene: TRBJ1-1
d_gene: .
v_gene: TRBV6-5

CDR3aa: CASSPGGLVDTEAFF
CDR3nt: TGTGCCAGCTCACCAGGGGGGCTGGTGGACACTGAAGCTTTCTTT
len: 15
abundance: once
j_gene: TRBJ1-1
d_gene: .
v_gene: TRBV18